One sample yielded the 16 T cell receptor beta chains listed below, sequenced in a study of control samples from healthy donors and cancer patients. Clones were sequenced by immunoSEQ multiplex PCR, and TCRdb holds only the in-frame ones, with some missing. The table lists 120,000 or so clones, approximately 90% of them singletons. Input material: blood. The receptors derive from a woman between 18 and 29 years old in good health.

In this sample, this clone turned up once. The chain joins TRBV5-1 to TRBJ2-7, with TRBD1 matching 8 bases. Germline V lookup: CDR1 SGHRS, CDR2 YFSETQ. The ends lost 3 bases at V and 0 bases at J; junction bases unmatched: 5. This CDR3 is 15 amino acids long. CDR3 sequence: CASSYSGTGSYEQYF. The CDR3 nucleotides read TGCGCCAGCAGCTACTCCGGGACAGGCTCCTACGAGCAGTACTTC.

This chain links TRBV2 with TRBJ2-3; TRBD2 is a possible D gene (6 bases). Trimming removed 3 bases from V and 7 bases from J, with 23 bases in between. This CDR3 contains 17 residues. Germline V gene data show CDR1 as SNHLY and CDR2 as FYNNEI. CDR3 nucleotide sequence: TGTGCCAGCAGTGACATTAGTAGTGGTAGCGGAGCCAATACGCAGTATTTT. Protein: CASSDISSGSGANTQYF. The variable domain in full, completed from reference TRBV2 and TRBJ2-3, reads EPEVTQTPSHQVTQMGQEVILRCVPISNHLYFYWYRQILGQKVEFLVSFYNNEISEKSEIFDDQFSVERPDGSNFTLKIRSTKLEDSAMYFCASSDISSGSGANTQYFGPGTRLTVL.

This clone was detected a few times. The CDR3 region is CASSSGSSYGYTF. The DNA for the CDR3 is TGTGCCAGTAGTAGTGGGTCCTCCTATGGCTACACCTTC. This chain links TRBV19 with TRBJ1-2; D gene unclear. The V and J ends lost 4 bases and 4 bases respectively, with 10 bases between them. CDR3 length: 13 residues. The germline V gene encodes CDR1 LNHDA and CDR2 SQIVND (reference sequence).

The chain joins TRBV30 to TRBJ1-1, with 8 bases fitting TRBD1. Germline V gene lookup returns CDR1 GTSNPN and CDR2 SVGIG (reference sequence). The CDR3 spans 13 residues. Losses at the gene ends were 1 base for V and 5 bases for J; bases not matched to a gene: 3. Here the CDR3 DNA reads TGTGCCTGGAGTGCGGACAGGGAGACTGAAGCTTTCTTT. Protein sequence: CAWSADRETEAFF.

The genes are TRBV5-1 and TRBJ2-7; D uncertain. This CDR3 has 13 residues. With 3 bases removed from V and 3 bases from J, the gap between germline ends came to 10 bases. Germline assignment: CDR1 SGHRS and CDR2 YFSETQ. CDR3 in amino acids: CASSWATNYEQYF. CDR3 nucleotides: TGCGCCAGCAGCTGGGCTACCAACTACGAGCAGTACTTC.

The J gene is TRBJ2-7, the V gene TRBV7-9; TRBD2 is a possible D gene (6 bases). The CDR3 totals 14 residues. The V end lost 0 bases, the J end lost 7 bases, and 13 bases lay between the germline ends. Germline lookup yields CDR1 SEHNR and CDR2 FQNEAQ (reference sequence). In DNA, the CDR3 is TGTGCCAGCAGCTTAGCGCAGTCCCGGGGGGAGCAGTACTTC. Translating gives CASSLAQSRGEQYF.

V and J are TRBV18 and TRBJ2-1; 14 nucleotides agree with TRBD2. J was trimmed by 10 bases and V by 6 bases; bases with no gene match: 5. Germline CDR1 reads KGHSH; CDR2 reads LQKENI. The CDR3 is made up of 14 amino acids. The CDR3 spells CASSGTSGRSEQFF. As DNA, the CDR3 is TGTGCCAGCTCCGGGACTAGCGGGAGATCCGAGCAGTTCTTC.

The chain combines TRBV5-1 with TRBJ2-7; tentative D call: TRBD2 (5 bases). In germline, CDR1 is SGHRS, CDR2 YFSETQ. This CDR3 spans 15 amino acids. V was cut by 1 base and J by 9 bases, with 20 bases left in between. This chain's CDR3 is CASSLTAGQTDGQYF. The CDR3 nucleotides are TGCGCCAGCAGCTTGACTGCGGGTCAGACGGACGGGCAGTACTTC.

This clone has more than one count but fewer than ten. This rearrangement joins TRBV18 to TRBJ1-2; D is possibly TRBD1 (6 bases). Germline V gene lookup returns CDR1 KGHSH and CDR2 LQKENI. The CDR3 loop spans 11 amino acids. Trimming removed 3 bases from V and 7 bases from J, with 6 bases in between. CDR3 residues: CASSPDSGYTF. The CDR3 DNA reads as TGTGCCAGCTCACCGGACAGTGGCTACACCTTC. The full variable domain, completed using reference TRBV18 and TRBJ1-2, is NAGVMQNPRHLVRRRGQEARLRCSPMKGHSHVYWYRQLPEEGLKFMVYLQKENIIDESGMPKERFSAEFPKEGPSILRIQQVVRGDSAAYFCASSPDSGYTFGSGTRLTVV.

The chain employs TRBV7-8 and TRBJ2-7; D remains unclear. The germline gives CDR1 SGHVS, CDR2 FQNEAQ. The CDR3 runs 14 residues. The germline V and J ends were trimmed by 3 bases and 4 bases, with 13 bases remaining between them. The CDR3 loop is CASSFAGVQYEQYF. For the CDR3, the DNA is TGTGCCAGCAGCTTCGCTGGGGTCCAATACGAGCAGTACTTC.

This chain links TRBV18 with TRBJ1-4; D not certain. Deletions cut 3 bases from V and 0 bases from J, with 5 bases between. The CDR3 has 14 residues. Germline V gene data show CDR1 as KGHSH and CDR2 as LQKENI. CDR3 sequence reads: CASSPGATNEKLFF. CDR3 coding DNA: TGTGCCAGCTCACCTGGTGCAACTAATGAAAAACTGTTTTTT.

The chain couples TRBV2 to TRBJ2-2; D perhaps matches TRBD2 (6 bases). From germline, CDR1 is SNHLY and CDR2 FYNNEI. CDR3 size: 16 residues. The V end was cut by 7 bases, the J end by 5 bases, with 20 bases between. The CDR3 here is CASNKPGTFPTGELFF. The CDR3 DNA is TGTGCCAGCAACAAACCCGGGACTTTCCCTACCGGGGAGCTGTTTTTT.

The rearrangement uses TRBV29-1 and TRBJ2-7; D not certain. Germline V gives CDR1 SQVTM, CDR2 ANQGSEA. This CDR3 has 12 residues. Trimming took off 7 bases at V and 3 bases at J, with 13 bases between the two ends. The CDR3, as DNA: TGCAGCGCCTCCCAACACTACTACGAGCAGTACTTC. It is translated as CSASQHYYEQYF.

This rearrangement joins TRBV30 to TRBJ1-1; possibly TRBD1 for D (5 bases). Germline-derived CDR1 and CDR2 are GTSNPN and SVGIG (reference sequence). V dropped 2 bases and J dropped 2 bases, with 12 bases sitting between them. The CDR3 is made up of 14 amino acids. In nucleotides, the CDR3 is TGTGCCTGGAGTCCCACGGGGGTAAACACTGAAGCTTTCTTT. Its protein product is CAWSPTGVNTEAFF.

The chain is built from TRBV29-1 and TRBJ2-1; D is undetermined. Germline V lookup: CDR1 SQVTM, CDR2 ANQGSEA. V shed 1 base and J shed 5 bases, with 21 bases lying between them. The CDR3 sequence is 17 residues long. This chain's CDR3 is CSVEGFYWQSNDNEQFF. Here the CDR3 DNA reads TGCAGCGTTGAAGGATTTTACTGGCAGTCGAACGACAATGAGCAGTTCTTC.

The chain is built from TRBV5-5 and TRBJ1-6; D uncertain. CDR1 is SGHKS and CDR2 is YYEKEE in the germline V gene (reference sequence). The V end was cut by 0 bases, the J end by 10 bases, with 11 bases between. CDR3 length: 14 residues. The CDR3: CASSLEWENSPLHF. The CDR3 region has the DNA TGTGCCAGCAGCTTGGAGTGGGAGAACTCACCCCTCCACTTT.